This TCR beta chain was recovered during a study of regulatory T cells in long-lasting Graves disease. Notes on the study in general: Persistent disease preferred TRBV28, TRBJ1-2 and TRBJ2-5; new disease, TRBV20-1 and TRBJ2-1.

Arm-PCR of CDR3 regions and iRepertoire HTBI primers were the basis on which TCR beta libraries were built. Each CDR3 protein gets one entry after TCRdb re-called the multiplex PCR reads with MiXCR. Of some 490,000 distinct CDR3 sequences listed, more than 10% are singletons. Germline V gives CDR1 MNHEY, CDR2 SMNVEV (reference sequence). The ends lost 6 bases at V and 5 bases at J; junction bases unmatched: 13. The CDR3 totals 16 residues. The sample's time point: newly diagnosed GD, antithyroid drugs for less than 3 months. PBMC RNA served as the TCR library source. In this sample, this clonotype turned up many times. Antigen unknown. These records were also assigned to another study, of T cells in Graves' hyperthyroidism and ophthalmopathy. From that report: The HTBI primer set was used in a first-round RT-PCR of the TCR CDR3.

The V call is TRBV27, the J call TRBJ2-5, with TRBD1 matching 9 bases. The receptor was derived from a woman in her twenties or thirties with Graves disease. Sequenced here: peripheral blood mononuclear cells (PBMCs), sampled at new diagnosis, from a patient treated with antithyroid drugs. The CDR3 region is CASRPGTGNTGETQYF. The CDR3 coding sequence is TGTGCCAGCAGACCAGGGACAGGGAATACAGGGGAGACCCAGTACTTC.